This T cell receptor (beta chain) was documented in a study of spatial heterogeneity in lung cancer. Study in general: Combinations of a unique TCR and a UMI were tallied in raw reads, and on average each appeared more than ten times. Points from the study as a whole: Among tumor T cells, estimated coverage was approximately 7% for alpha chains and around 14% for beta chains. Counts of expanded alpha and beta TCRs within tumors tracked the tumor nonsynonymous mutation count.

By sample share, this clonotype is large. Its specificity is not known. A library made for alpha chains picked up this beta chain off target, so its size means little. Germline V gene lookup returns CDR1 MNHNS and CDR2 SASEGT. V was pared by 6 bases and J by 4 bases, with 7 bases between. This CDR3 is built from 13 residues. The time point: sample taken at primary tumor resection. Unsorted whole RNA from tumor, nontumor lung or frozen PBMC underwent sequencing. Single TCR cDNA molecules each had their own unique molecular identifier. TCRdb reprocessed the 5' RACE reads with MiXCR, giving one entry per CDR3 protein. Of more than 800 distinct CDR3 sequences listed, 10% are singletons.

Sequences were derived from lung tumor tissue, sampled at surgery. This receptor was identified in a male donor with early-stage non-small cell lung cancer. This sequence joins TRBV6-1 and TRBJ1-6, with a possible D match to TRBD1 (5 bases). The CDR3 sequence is CASRQVYNSPLHF. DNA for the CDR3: TGTGCCAGCAGACAGGTTTATAATTCACCCCTCCACTTT.